The 17 T cell receptor beta chains below all came from one sample that was sequenced in a study of T cell responses to AZD1222 COVID-19 vaccine. Sequencing was performed with immunoSEQ multiplex PCR; in TCRdb, only in-frame clones are kept and a portion is missing. The sample yields about 87,000 clones, roughly 88% seen once. This material consisted of peripheral blood, taken on day 0 of AZD1222 vaccination. The source is an adult in good health.

The chain couples TRBV27 to TRBJ2-5; no clear D. Per the germline V gene, CDR1 is MNHEY and CDR2 is SMNVEV (reference sequence). V gave up 6 bases and J gave up 4 bases, with 3 bases separating them. The CDR3 loop spans 10 amino acids. For the CDR3, the DNA is TGTGCCAGCAGCACAGAGACCCAGTACTTC. This translates into CASSTETQYF.

The chain carries TRBV9 and TRBJ1-2; D gene uncertain. The germline V gene encodes CDR1 SGDLS and CDR2 YYNGEE. CDR3 length equals 13 residues. Deletions cut 0 bases from V and 4 bases from J, with 7 bases between. The CDR3 here is CASSVAVTYGYTF. CDR3 DNA sequence: TGTGCCAGCAGCGTAGCCGTCACCTATGGCTACACCTTC.

This chain uses TRBV2 with TRBJ2-5, with a possible D match to TRBD2 (5 bases). V lost 7 bases to trimming and J lost 2 bases, with 17 bases between them. CDR3 length equals 15 residues. Germline CDR1 SNHLY, CDR2 FYNNEI. The CDR3 DNA is TGTGCCAGCAAACGAACCCCCGGGATTCAAGAGACCCAGTACTTC. Residues: CASKRTPGIQETQYF.

The chain couples TRBV11-3 to TRBJ1-1; TRBD1 is a possible D gene (6 bases). The length of the CDR3 is 14 residues. Trimming pared 8 bases from V and 1 base from J, leaving 14 bases between. The V gene's germline CDR1 is SGHNT and CDR2 YENEEA. The CDR3 coding sequence is TGTGCCAGCGGACCGGGACAAGAGAACACTGAAGCTTTCTTT. Its protein product is CASGPGQENTEAFF.

The chain combines TRBV19 with TRBJ2-1; the D call may be TRBD1 or TRBD2 (5 bases each). With 4 bases removed from V and 4 bases from J, the gap between germline ends came to 26 bases. Germline assignment: CDR1 LNHDA and CDR2 SQIVND (reference sequence). CDR3 length: 19 residues. CDR3 sequence reads: CASSTSQWGGFGAYNEQFF. The CDR3 DNA follows: TGTGCCAGTAGTACATCTCAGTGGGGCGGGTTTGGGGCTTACAATGAGCAGTTCTTC.

This clone showed up just a few times. This chain joins TRBV5-1 and TRBJ2-1; TRBD1 aligns across 8 bases. Germline V gene data show CDR1 as SGHRS and CDR2 as YFSETQ. The CDR3 totals 18 residues. The trim removed 1 base at V and 9 bases at J, leaving 18 bases unmatched. This CDR3 is CASSLQKIGQGSGLEQFF. Written as DNA, the CDR3 is TGCGCCAGCAGCTTGCAAAAAATTGGACAGGGATCAGGGCTTGAGCAGTTCTTC. Full variable domain (remainder filled in from reference TRBV5-1 and TRBJ2-1): KAGVTQTPRYLIKTRGQQVTLSCSPISGHRSVSWYQQTPGQGLQFLFEYFSETQRNKGNFPGRFSGRQFSNSRSEMNVSTLELGDSALYLCASSLQKIGQGSGLEQFFGPGTRLTVL.

The V and J genes are TRBV3-1 (or the pseudogene TRBV3-2) and TRBJ2-3, with D uncertain. The length of the CDR3 is 13 residues. Per the germline V gene, CDR1 is LGHDT and CDR2 is YNNKEL (reference sequence). Trimming cost V 4 bases and J 6 bases, with 11 bases left between them. The CDR3 protein is CASSPLSIDTQYF. As DNA, the CDR3 is TGTGCCAGCAGCCCCCTTTCGATTGATACGCAGTATTTT.

The chain is built from TRBV18 and TRBJ2-6, with D maybe TRBD1 (6 bases). Germline V gene sequence: CDR1 KGHSH, CDR2 LQKENI. This CDR3 spans 18 amino acids. V lost 3 bases and J lost 2, with 17 bases in between. The CDR3 DNA is TGTGCCAGCTCACCTCGTTTCCGGGACACAACTGGGGCCAACGTCCTGACTTTC. Translating gives CASSPRFRDTTGANVLTF.

This chain connects TRBV5-1 to TRBJ2-3; no clear D gene. The V gene lost 0 bases and the J gene lost 0 bases, with 5 bases spanning the gap. Germline V gene sequence: CDR1 SGHRS, CDR2 YFSETQ. The CDR3 consists of 14 residues. The CDR3 loop reads CASSLVVSTDTQYF. CDR3 in DNA: TGCGCCAGCAGCTTGGTAGTGAGCACAGATACGCAGTATTTT.

The chain recombines TRBV4-1 with TRBJ1-5, with D unresolved. V was clipped by 0 bases and J by 3 bases, with 9 bases between them. This CDR3 is 15 amino acids long. Germline CDR1 MGHRA, CDR2 YSYEKL. CDR3 in DNA: TGCGCCAGCAGCCAAGAATGGCCTAACAATCAGCCCCAGCATTTT. Amino acids: CASSQEWPNNQPQHF.

The chain is built from TRBV5-4 and TRBJ2-3; no reliable D call. V shed 0 bases and J shed 0 bases, with 5 bases lying between them. Germline CDR1 SGHNT, CDR2 YYREEE (reference sequence). The length of the CDR3 is 14 residues. The CDR3 sequence is CASSLATSTDTQYF. CDR3 sequence (DNA): TGTGCCAGCAGCTTGGCAACTAGCACAGATACGCAGTATTTT.

V and J are TRBV6-5 and TRBJ2-7; possible D gene TRBD1, 6 bases. V lost 4 bases to trimming and J lost 4 bases, with 11 bases between them. The length of the CDR3 is 13 residues. The germline V gene has CDR1 MNHEY and CDR2 SVGAGI. CDR3 DNA: TGTGCCAGCAGTTTTACAGGGAATTACGAGCAGTACTTC. Residues: CASSFTGNYEQYF.

The V and J genes are TRBV5-1 and TRBJ1-2; 8 nucleotides agree with TRBD1. The germline V gene encodes CDR1 SGHRS and CDR2 YFSETQ. The CDR3 totals 17 residues. The V segment lost 0 bases and the J segment 1 base; nucleotides outside the gene matches: 8. The CDR3 reads CASSLEQGASGNYGYTF. The CDR3 nucleotides are TGCGCCAGCAGCTTGGAGCAGGGGGCGAGTGGTAACTATGGCTACACCTTC. The full variable domain, its missing parts supplied by reference TRBV5-1 and TRBJ1-2, is KAGVTQTPRYLIKTRGQQVTLSCSPISGHRSVSWYQQTPGQGLQFLFEYFSETQRNKGNFPGRFSGRQFSNSRSEMNVSTLELGDSALYLCASSLEQGASGNYGYTFGSGTRLTVV.

The chain carries TRBV4-1 and TRBJ2-6; 13 nucleotides agree with TRBD2. The V gene end was trimmed by 3 bases and the J gene end by 3 bases; junction bases not matched to a gene: 11. Germline assignment: CDR1 MGHRA and CDR2 YSYEKL. The CDR3 runs to 20 residues. The CDR3 here is CASSHAILTSGRYGANVLTF. The CDR3 DNA sequence: TGCGCCAGCAGCCACGCCATTTTGACTAGCGGGAGGTATGGGGCCAACGTCCTGACTTTC.

The rearrangement joins TRBV10-3 to TRBJ1-6, with D tentatively TRBD1 (5 bases). The CDR3 length is 16 residues. The germline V and J ends were trimmed by 4 bases and 10 bases, with 20 bases remaining between them. Germline CDR1 ENHRY, CDR2 SYGVKD. DNA of the CDR3: TGTGCCATCAGTGCAGGGCAATTTCAAAATGGATCACCCCTCCACTTT. Translated, it gives CAISAGQFQNGSPLHF.

J is TRBJ1-6 and V is TRBV11-2; D remains unclear. Trimming removed 5 bases from V and 3 bases from J, with 17 bases in between. The CDR3 has 17 amino acids. Germline values: CDR1 SGHAT, CDR2 FQNNGV. CDR3 loop: CASSQINRGIYNSPLHF. In DNA form, the CDR3 reads TGTGCCAGCAGCCAGATCAACAGAGGGATCTATAATTCACCCCTCCACTTT.

V gene TRBV6-2 or TRBV6-3 combines with J gene TRBJ1-2, with D unresolved. This CDR3 is 16 amino acids long. V was shortened by 0 bases and J by 3 bases, with 14 bases between the two germline ends. Per germline, CDR1 MNHEY and CDR2 SVGEGT. DNA for the CDR3: TGTGCCAGCAGTTACTCGAAGGAGTTAGGTGACTATGGCTACACCTTC. Its translation is CASSYSKELGDYGYTF.